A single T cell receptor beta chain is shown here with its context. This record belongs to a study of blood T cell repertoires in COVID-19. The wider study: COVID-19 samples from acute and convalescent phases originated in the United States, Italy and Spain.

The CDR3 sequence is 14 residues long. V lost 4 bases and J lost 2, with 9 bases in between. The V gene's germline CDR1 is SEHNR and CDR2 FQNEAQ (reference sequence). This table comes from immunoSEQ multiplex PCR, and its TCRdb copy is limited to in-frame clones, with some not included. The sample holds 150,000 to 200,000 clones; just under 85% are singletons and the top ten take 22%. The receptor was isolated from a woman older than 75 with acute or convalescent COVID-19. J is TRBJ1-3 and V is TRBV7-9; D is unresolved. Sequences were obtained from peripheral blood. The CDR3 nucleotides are TGTGCCAGCAGCTCCTACAGCACTGGAAACACCATATATTTT. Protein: CASSSYSTGNTIYF.